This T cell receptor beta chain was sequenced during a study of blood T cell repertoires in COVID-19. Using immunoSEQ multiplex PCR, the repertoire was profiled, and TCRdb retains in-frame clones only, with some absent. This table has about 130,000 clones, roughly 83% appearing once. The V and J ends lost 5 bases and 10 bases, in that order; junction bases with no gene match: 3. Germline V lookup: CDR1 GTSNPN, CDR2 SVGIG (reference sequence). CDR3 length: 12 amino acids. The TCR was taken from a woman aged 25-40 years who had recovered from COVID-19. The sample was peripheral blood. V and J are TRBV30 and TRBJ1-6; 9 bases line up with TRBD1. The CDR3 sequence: CAWGDRESPLHF. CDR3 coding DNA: TGTGCCTGGGGGGACAGGGAATCACCCCTCCACTTT.